This T cell receptor beta chain is drawn from a study of beta chain features in type 1 diabetes. General observations from the study: Among all four CD4+ subsets, Type 1 diabetes patients had TCRB CDR3s that were moderately but significantly shorter. Patients' naive, central memory and Treg TCRB repertoires seemed closer to one another than those of healthy donors.

The authors reverse transcribed all of the isolated RNA, so sequencing captured expressed TCRB transcripts. Produced via immunoSEQ multiplex PCR; TCRdb's table is partial and in-frame only. The table has about 350,000 clones, about 19% seen once. Trimming left V 9 bases short and J 5 bases short, with 19 bases between. The length of the CDR3 is 14 residues. CDR1 is SNHLY and CDR2 is FYNNEI in the germline V gene. With respect to this clone: Its antigen remains unidentified.

The V call is TRBV2, the J call TRBJ1-1; no reliable D call. This sequence originates from a woman under 30 in good health. Sequencing was carried out using naive CD4+ T cells from blood. The CDR3: CASGEEGVGTEAFF. The CDR3 nucleotides are TGTGCCAGTGGTGAGGAGGGAGTGGGGACTGAAGCTTTCTTT.